This section outlines one T cell receptor beta chain sequence together with its context. Its target is not known. Trimming at V came to 5 bases and at J to 4 bases, leaving 11 bases not matched to a gene. The CDR3 length is 15 residues. CDR1 is SQVTM and CDR2 is ANQGSEA in the germline V gene. PCR employed 60 Vbeta and 13 Jbeta primers. Produced via immunoSEQ multiplex PCR; TCRdb's table is partial and in-frame only. The profile covers about 130,000 clones, with roughly 80% appearing a single time and approximately 1.2% taken by the ten largest. The data originate from a study of cytomegalovirus exposure and HLA in healthy donors. Overall study results and limits: TCR beta sequences numbering more than 15,000 were associated with HLA alleles at 0.05 false discovery rate in a later analysis. A likely sequencing artifact accounted for one observed cluster of highly shared sequence variants.

The specimen sequenced was PBMCs. The sequence was obtained from a man between 45 and 60 years old in good health and CMV-seronegative. This chain joins TRBV29-1 and TRBJ2-1, with 7 bases matching TRBD1. CDR3 nucleotides: TGCAGCGTTCCGAGGGGACAGATACAGTACAATGAGCAGTTCTTC. Translating gives CSVPRGQIQYNEQFF.